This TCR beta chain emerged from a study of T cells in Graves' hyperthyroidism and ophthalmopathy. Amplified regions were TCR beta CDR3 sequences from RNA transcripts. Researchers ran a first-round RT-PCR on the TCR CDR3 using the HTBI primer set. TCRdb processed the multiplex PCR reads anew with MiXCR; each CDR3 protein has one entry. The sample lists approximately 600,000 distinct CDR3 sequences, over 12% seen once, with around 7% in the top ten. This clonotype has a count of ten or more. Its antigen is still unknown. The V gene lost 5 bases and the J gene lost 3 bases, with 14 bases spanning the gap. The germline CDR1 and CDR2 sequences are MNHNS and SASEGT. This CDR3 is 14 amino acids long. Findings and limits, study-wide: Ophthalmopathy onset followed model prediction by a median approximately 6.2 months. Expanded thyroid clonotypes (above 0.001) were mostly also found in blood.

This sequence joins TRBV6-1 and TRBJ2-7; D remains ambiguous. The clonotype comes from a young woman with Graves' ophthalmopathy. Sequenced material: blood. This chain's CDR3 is CASSPVVDGYEQYF. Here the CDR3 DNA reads TGTGCCAGCAGTCCCGTAGTAGACGGCTACGAGCAGTACTTC.